The clone carrying this T cell receptor (beta chain) was seen repeatedly, ten times or more. Antigen unknown. MiXCR was run by TCRdb on the reads, yielding one entry per CDR3 protein. The sample has tens of thousands of distinct CDR3 sequences, about a fifth seen once; the top ten hold around 8%. This sample is part of a study of type 1 regulatory T cells. For the study at large: An in vitro protocol generated T-allo10, a Tr1-enriched, alloantigen-specific CD4 T cell product.

After removal of 7 bases from V and 5 bases from J, the junction contained 8 bases not matched to a gene. The CDR3 spans 14 residues. Looked up from germline, CDR1 is MDHEN and CDR2 is SYDVKM. General study results and limits: Compared with non-type 1 regulatory T cells, type 1 regulatory T cells showed a more restricted TCR repertoire.

Sample: cultured type 1 regulatory T (Tr1) cells, either the whole culture or a sorted fraction (not recorded which). The chain combines TRBV28 with TRBJ1-5; 7 bases agree with TRBD1. This TCR was recovered from a human donor in good health. The CDR3 bases are TGTGCCAGCAACAAGGGGGCCCTCTATCAGCCCCAGCATTTT. It codes for CASNKGALYQPQHF.